This TCR beta chain was retrieved from a study of T-cell memory formation after mild COVID-19. Study-wide findings and caveats: Clones shrinking between day 15 and 85 showed a balanced CD4/CD8 split, and those that grew later tilted toward CD4+.

V gave up 7 bases and J gave up 0 bases, with 13 bases separating them. This CDR3 has 15 residues. CDR1 is SQVTM, CDR2 ANQGSEA, per germline. MiXCR, run by TCRdb on the 5' RACE reads, gives a single entry per CDR3 protein. The table shows roughly 600,000 distinct CDR3 sequences, with approximately 19% occurring only once. For this clonotype: Its antigen is not identified.

This TCR was sampled from an adult woman who had mild COVID-19 (a few samples of this study predate the infection). Cell type and time point are not known. This chain links TRBV29-1 with TRBJ2-6; possibly TRBD1 for D (5 bases). Sequenced material: PBMCs or a T cell subset sorted from them (not recorded which). CDR3 sequence reads: CSARETVSGANVLTF. DNA for the CDR3: TGCAGCGCCCGCGAGACAGTCTCTGGGGCCAACGTCCTGACTTTC.